The T cell receptor beta chain described here comes from a study of cytomegalovirus exposure and HLA in healthy donors. Whole-study findings and limits: Reports credit the classifier with highly specific, highly sensitive diagnosis of cytomegalovirus status. Rarity marked most TCR sequences, yet some public TCRs occurred in many donors. According to the study, 160 or so TCR beta chains were cytomegalovirus-associated.

The CDR3 has 15 residues. The V end lost 7 bases, the J end lost 6 bases, and 19 bases lay between the germline ends. Germline-derived CDR1 and CDR2 are MNHNS and SASEGT. In the case of this clone: Its antigen is not known.

TCRdb's table, derived via immunoSEQ multiplex PCR, lists solely in-frame clones and lacks some. Of about 140,000 clones detected, roughly 81% appear once; the ten largest clones hold more than 1.4%. Material for sequencing was PBMCs. This sequence joins TRBV6-1 and TRBJ2-1, with D tentatively TRBD1 (5 bases). The clonotype originates from a woman aged 25 to 45 in good health and CMV-seronegative. Written as DNA, the CDR3 is TGTGCCAGCAAGGAACAGGTCTGGGGATTCAATGAGCAGTTCTTC. This sequence encodes CASKEQVWGFNEQFF.